The rows below give T cell receptor beta chains drawn from one sample of a study of tumor-infiltrating lymphocytes in primary liver carcinoma. TCRdb fed the multiplex PCR reads into MiXCR, producing one record per CDR3 protein. The repertoire holds roughly 100,000 distinct CDR3 sequences, 65% to 75% seen once, with roughly 12% in the top ten. Sequenced: liver tumor tissue from sampling region 2. Source of these receptors: a woman in her fifties or sixties with primary liver carcinoma and hepatitis B virus infection. CDR3s include the opening cysteine and the closing phenylalanine or tryptophan. Each record gives: D gene, J gene, clone size, V gene, CDR3 protein, CDR3 DNA. D genes are given only for firm matches. Part of the rows lack a size; the others show once, few, many or a class for expanded clones.

.	TRBJ2-7	.	TRBV6-5	CASSFGGTPYDQHF	TGTGCCAGCAGCTTTGGTGGGACACCTTACGATCAACACTTC
TRBD2	TRBJ2-2	.	TRBV28	CASSRTSGLTGELFF	TGTGCCAGCAGCAGGACTAGCGGGTTGACCGGGGAGCTGTTTTTT
.	TRBJ2-7	.	TRBV11-2	CASNRTGNSYEQYF	TGTGCCAGCAACAGAACAGGGAATAGCTACGAGCAATACTTC
.	TRBJ2-7	.	TRBV30	CACKRTVSSYEQYF	TGTGCCTGCAAGCGGACTGTGAGCTCCTACGAGCAGTACTTC
.	TRBJ1-4	many	TRBV7-8	CASSLGLGEKLFF	TGTGCCAGCAGCTTGGGATTGGGGGAAAAACTGTTTTTT
.	TRBJ2-3	.	TRBV11-2	CACSRQGGGDTQCF	TGTGCCTGCAGCCGGCAGGGGGGAGGTGATACGCAGTGTTTT
.	TRBJ2-3	.	TRBV5-1	CASSLAITSTDRQYF	TGCGCCAGTAGCCTCGCGATAACTAGCACAGATAGGCAGTATTTT
TRBD2	TRBJ2-3	medium-sized	TRBV11-2	CASSLVGLATSTDTQYF	TGTGCCAGCAGCTTAGTGGGACTAGCGACTAGCACAGATACGCAGTATTTT
.	TRBJ2-2	.	TRBV18	CASSPPSGANTGKLFF	TGTGCCAGCTCACCACCTAGCGGTGCGAACACCGGGAAGCTGTTTTTT
.	TRBJ2-5	many	TRBV30	CAWREVTQETQYF	TGTGCCTGGAGGGAGGTCACACAAGAGACCCAGTACTTC
.	TRBJ2-1	.	TRBV7-8	CASSLLLAGFNEQFF	TGTGCCAGCAGCTTATTGTTGGCTGGTTTCAATGAGCAGTTCTTC
TRBD1	TRBJ2-7	.	TRBV6-2/TRBV6-3	CVSTFRQGRSNEQYF	TGTGTCAGCACCTTTCGACAGGGGCGAAGCAACGAGCAGTACTTC
.	TRBJ1-1	.	TRBV28	CANGAPLGQGTEAFF	TGTGCCAACGGGGCGCCGCTCGGCCAGGGCACTGAAGCTTTCTTT
.	TRBJ2-5	.	TRBV20-1	CSASAMGAVAGETQYF	TGCAGTGCTAGTGCCATGGGGGCGGTAGCGGGAGAGACCCAGTACTTC
.	TRBJ2-3	.	TRBV12-3/TRBV12-4	CASSFVSPGSQPQYF	TGTGCCAGTAGTTTCGTGTCCCCAGGCAGTCAGCCCCAGTATTTT
.	TRBJ2-2	.	TRBV28	CASSLGSNTGELLF	TGTGCCAGCAGCCTGGGGTCGAACACCGGGGAGCTGTTATTT
TRBD2	TRBJ2-3	many	TRBV29-1	CSVGFSGRADSDTQYF	TGCAGCGTTGGTTTTAGCGGGAGGGCCGATTCAGATACGCAGTATTTT
.	TRBJ2-3	few	TRBV28	CASTGLFTDTQYF	TGTGCCAGCACGGGACTTTTCACAGATACGCAGTATTTT
.	TRBJ1-1	many	TRBV28	CASSLAGTGNTEAFF	TGTGCCAGCAGTTTAGCAGGGACGGGGAACACTGAAGCTTTCTTT
.	TRBJ2-2	.	TRBV5-4	CISSPNSTGELFF	TGTATCAGCAGCCCCAATAGCACCGGGGAGCTGTTTTTT
TRBD2	TRBJ2-1	.	TRBV12-3/TRBV12-4	CASTTTASGYNEQFF	TGTGCCAGTACTACCACGGCTAGCGGATACAATGAGCAGTTCTTC
TRBD2	TRBJ2-1	many	TRBV6-6	CASIPLAGLGGEQFF	TGTGCCAGCATACCACTAGCGGGCCTCGGGGGTGAGCAGTTCTTC
.	TRBJ2-1	.	TRBV11-2	CVSSLTPTTFFDDEQSF	TGTGTCAGCAGCTTAACCCCGACAACGTTCTTCGACGATGAGCAGTCCTTC
TRBD1	TRBJ2-7	.	TRBV6-1	CSSSTTGARGSYEQYF	TGTTCCAGCAGTACTACAGGGGCCCGCGGCTCATACGAGCAGTACTTC
.	TRBJ2-3	.	TRBV29-1	CSVRKAQGTTDMKYF	TGCAGCGTTAGGAAGGCTCAGGGTACCACAGATATGAAGTATTTT
.	TRBJ2-3	medium-sized	TRBV11-2	CASSPAPRGKGTDTQYF	TGTGCCAGCAGCCCGGCCCCCAGGGGCAAAGGAACAGATACGCAGTATTTT
.	TRBJ2-2	.	TRBV6-5	CASSYGPLVPVELFF	TGTGCCAGCAGTTACGGCCCCTTGGTCCCCGTGGAGCTGTTTTTT
TRBD2	TRBJ2-7	many	TRBV5-6	CASSSRIAGSYEQYF	TGTGCCAGCAGCTCCCGGATAGCGGGCTCCTACGAGCAGTACTTC
TRBD2	TRBJ2-1	.	TRBV11-2	CASSRRLAWGPGDDQFF	TGTGCCAGCAGCAGGAGACTAGCGTGGGGGCCGGGGGATGATCAGTTCTTC
.	TRBJ2-2	.	TRBV24-1	CATSGTDVIKELFF	TGTGCCACCAGTGGGACGGACGTCATTAAGGAGCTGTTTTTT
.	TRBJ2-1	.	TRBV18	CASSPQTFGNEQFF	TGTGCCAGCTCACCTCAGACGTTCGGTAATGAGCAGTTCTTC
TRBD1	TRBJ2-1	many	TRBV5-1	CASSGTEQGRLNEQFF	TGCGCCAGCAGCGGGACAGAACAGGGGCGCCTCAATGAGCAGTTCTTC
TRBD1	TRBJ1-1	.	TRBV29-1	CSVEQGDYTEAFF	TGCAGCGTCGAACAGGGGGACTACACTGAAGCTTTCTTT
TRBD1	TRBJ1-1	.	TRBV4-1	CASRGTGQGDTEAFF	TGCGCCAGCAGAGGCACGGGACAGGGGGACACTGAAGCTTTCTTT
TRBD2	TRBJ2-7	.	TRBV5-1	CASCLTSGRTNSEQYF	TGCGCCAGCTGCTTGACTAGCGGGAGGACCAACTCCGAACAGTACTTC
.	TRBJ2-2	many	TRBV11-2	CASSLDPYPTGELFF	TGTGCCAGCAGCTTAGATCCTTACCCCACCGGGGAGCTGTTTTTT
.	TRBJ2-7	.	TRBV6-5	CASSSGQSREQYF	TGTGCCAGCAGTTCGGGACAATCGAGAGAGCAGTACTTC
.	TRBJ2-3	many	TRBV5-4	CASSFEGGSTDTQYF	TGTGCCAGCAGCTTTGAGGGGGGTAGCACAGATACGCAGTATTTT
.	TRBJ1-5	.	TRBV11-1	CASSLRHRTWGQPQHF	TGTGCTAGCAGCCTACGACATAGGACATGGGGCCAGCCCCAGCATTTT
TRBD1	TRBJ2-3	.	TRBV11-2	CVNNPRRGTGPDTQYF	TGCGTCAACAACCCCCGGAGGGGGACAGGGCCAGATACGCAGTATTTT
.	TRBJ2-7	.	TRBV7-8	CASSLELVVYNEQYF	TGTGCCAGCAGCTTAGAACTAGTGGTGTACAACGAGCAGTACTTC
.	TRBJ2-7	.	TRBV6-2/TRBV6-3	CTSSPEGAGANYEKYF	TGTACCAGCAGTCCTGAGGGGGCGGGAGCGAACTACGAGAAGTACTTC
.	TRBJ2-5	.	TRBV29-1	CSTYSSALQETRYF	TGCAGCACCTACTCTTCGGCGTTACAAGAGACCCGGTACTTC
.	TRBJ2-5	once	TRBV7-3	CASSSFPHETQYF	TGTGCCAGCAGCTCCTTCCCCCATGAGACCCAGTACTTC
.	TRBJ2-3	.	TRBV6-5	CESSPYADTQYF	TGTGAGAGCAGTCCCTATGCTGATACGCAGTATTTT
.	TRBJ2-2	once	TRBV28	CASTRANTGELLF	TGTGCCAGCACCCGGGCTAACACCGGGGAGCTGCTTTTT
.	TRBJ2-5	many	TRBV10-2	CASSEAGAGRETQYF	TGCGCCAGCAGTGAGGCAGGCGCAGGGCGTGAGACCCAGTACTTC
.	TRBJ1-5	.	TRBV12-3/TRBV12-4	CASSREMGGGQPQHF	TGTGCAAGCAGTCGAGAGATGGGGGGCGGTCAGCCCCAGCATTTT
.	TRBJ2-1	.	TRBV2	CASTEGGAGRNEQFF	TGTGCCAGCACCGAAGGGGGAGCGGGCCGGAATGAGCAGTTCTTC
.	TRBJ2-3	.	TRBV5-1	CASSPEWNTDTQYF	TGCGCCAGCAGCCCCGAGTGGAACACAGATACGCAGTATTTT